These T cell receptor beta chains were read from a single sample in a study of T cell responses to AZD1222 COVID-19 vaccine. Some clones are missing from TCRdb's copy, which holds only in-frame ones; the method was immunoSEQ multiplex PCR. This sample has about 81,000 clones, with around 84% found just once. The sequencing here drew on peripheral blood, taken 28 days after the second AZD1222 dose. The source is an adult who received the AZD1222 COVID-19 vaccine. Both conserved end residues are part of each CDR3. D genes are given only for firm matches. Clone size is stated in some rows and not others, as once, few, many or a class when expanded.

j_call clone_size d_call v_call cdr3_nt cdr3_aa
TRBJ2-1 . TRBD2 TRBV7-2 TGTGCCAGCAGCTTCGGGTGGGGGGGCTACAATGAGCAGTTCTTC CASSFGWGGYNEQFF
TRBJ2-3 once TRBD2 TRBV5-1 TGCGCCAGCAGGGGCGGGGGGAACACAGATACGCAGTATTTT CASRGGGNTDTQYF
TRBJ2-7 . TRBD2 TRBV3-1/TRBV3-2 TGTGCCAGCCAATCCCGGGGGGACGAGCAGTACTTC CASQSRGDEQYF
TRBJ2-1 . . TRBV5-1 TGCGCCAGCAGCTTAACAGTCCCATACAATGAGCAGTTCTTC CASSLTVPYNEQFF
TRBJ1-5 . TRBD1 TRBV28 TGTGCCAGCAGACAGGGGAATCAGCCCCAGCATTTT CASRQGNQPQHF
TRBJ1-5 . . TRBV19 TGTGCCAGTAGGATGCTCATCACTACTAATCAGCCCCAGCATTTT CASRMLITTNQPQHF
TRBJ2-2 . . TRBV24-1 TGTGCCACCAGTGGTATGGGGCCGGTGGTGGGCACCGGGGAGCTGTTTTTT CATSGMGPVVGTGELFF
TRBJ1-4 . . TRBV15 TGTGCCACCAGCAGACCGGGGCGGTCCGAGGAACTGTTTTTT CATSRPGRSEELFF
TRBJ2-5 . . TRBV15 TGTGCCACCAGCAGCGGTAGCGGAGAGACCCAGTACTTC CATSSGSGETQYF
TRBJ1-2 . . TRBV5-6 TGTGCCAGCAGTCCATTGGGCACAGCTTCTAACTATGGCTACACCTTC CASSPLGTASNYGYTF
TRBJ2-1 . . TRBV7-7 TGTGCTAGCAGCCCCGAGCAGAACTCCTACAATGAGCAGTTCTTC CASSPEQNSYNEQFF
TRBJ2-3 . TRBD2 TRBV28 TGTGCCAGCAGTCGCCGGGACTACCCACCTAGCACAGATACGCAGTATTTT CASSRRDYPPSTDTQYF
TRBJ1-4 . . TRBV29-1 TGCAGCGGGGGTCGGGGGGCTGATGAAAAACTGTTTTTT CSGGRGADEKLFF
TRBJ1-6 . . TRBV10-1 TGCGCCAGCAGTGAGGGCAGTCAATCACCCCTCCACTTT CASSEGSQSPLHF
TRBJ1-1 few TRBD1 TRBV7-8 TGTGCCAGCAGCGCCCCCCCAGGGGGGAACACTGAAGCTTTCTTT CASSAPPGGNTEAFF
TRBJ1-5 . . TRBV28 TGTGCCAGCAGCGACAGCAATCAGCCCCAGCATTTT CASSDSNQPQHF
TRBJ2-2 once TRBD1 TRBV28 TGTGCCAGCACCGGGACAGGGAATAACGGGGAGCTGTTTTTT CASTGTGNNGELFF
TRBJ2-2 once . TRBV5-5 TGTGCCAGCAGCTTGGATGGGGGCAGGAACACCGGGGAGCTGTTTTTT CASSLDGGRNTGELFF
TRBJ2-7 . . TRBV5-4 TGTGCCAGCAGCTTGTCTTCCACAGCTAAGACGGAGCAGTACTTC CASSLSSTAKTEQYF
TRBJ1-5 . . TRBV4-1 TGCGCCAGCAGCCAAGAACGGTCCCAGCCCCAGCATTTT CASSQERSQPQHF
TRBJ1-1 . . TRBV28 TGTGCCAGCAGTTTTACGACTCAGAGGATCGCTGAAGCTTTCTTT CASSFTTQRIAEAFF
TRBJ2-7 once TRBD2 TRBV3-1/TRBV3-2 TGTGCCAGCAGCCCCACTCTAGCGGGGGGGCAAGTCGAGCAGTACTTC CASSPTLAGGQVEQYF
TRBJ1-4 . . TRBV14 TGTGCCAGCAGCCAAGACCTTTATGAAAAACTGTTTTTT CASSQDLYEKLFF
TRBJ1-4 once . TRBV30 TGTGCCTGGAGTGTGGGGTCCGGTGAAAAACTGTTTTTT CAWSVGSGEKLFF
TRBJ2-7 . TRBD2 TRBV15 TGTGCCACCAGCAGAGGGCGGGGGGAGAACGACGAGCAGTACTTC CATSRGRGENDEQYF
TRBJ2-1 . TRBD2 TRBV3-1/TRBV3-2 TGTGCCAGCAGCCAAGACCCTAGCGGGTCGGACGGGCAGTTCTTC CASSQDPSGSDGQFF
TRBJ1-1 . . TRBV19 TGTGCCAGTAGTGAGGCGACGAACACTGAAGCTTTCTTT CASSEATNTEAFF
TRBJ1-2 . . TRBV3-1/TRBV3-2 TGTGCCAGCAGCTTCCTATTTGGCAACTATGGCTACACCTTC CASSFLFGNYGYTF
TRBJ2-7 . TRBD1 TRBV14 TGTGCCAGCAGCCTCCCGGGACAGCTCTACGAGCAGTACTTC CASSLPGQLYEQYF
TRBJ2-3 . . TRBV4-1 TGCGCCAGCAGCCAACCGACTTCGGGGGGCACAGATACGCAGTATTTT CASSQPTSGGTDTQYF
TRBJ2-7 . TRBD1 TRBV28 TGTGCCAGCACCTCCGGGACAGCCCCAGTCTTGGACTTC CASTSGTAPVLDF
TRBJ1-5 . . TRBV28 TGTGCCAGCAGGGCGGGAAATCAGCCCCAGCATTTT CASRAGNQPQHF
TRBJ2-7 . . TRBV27 TGTGCCAGCAGCCGCGGGGGCCCCTACGAGCAGTACTTC CASSRGGPYEQYF
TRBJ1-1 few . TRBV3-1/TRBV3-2 TGTGCCAGCAGCCAAGGGCAGTCGTGGGGTGAAGCTTTCTTT CASSQGQSWGEAFF
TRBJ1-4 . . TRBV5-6 TGTGCCAGCAGCTCGAACAGGTATCCTGAAAAACTGTTTTTT CASSSNRYPEKLFF
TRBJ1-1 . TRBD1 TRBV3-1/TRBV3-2 TGTGCCAGCAGCCATGCTGGACAGGGGGCGGAGGGAGCTTTCTTT CASSHAGQGAEGAFF
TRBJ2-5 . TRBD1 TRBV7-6 TGTGCCAGCAGCCTTGGACAGGGGGCGCGAGAGACCCAGTACTTC CASSLGQGARETQYF
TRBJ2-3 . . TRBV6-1 TGTGCCAGCAGTGAAGCGGGCTACACAGATACGCAGTATTTT CASSEAGYTDTQYF
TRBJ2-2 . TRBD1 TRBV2 TGTGCCAGCGCGCGAGCATCGGGACAGGGGGCTGGGGAGCTGTTTTTT CASARASGQGAGELFF
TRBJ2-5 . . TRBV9 TGTGCCAGCAGCGTAGCCCGGTCGGAGACCCAGTACTTC CASSVARSETQYF
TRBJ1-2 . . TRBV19 TGTGCCAGTAGCGTACCGGGACACCGAGTACACACCTTC CASSVPGHRVHTF
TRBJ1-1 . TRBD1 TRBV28 TGTGCCAGCAGTTCCCCGGGACAGGGTGGAACTGAAGCTTTCTTT CASSSPGQGGTEAFF
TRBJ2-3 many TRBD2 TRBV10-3 TGTGCCATCAGGGTAGCGGGAGAGACAGATACGCAGTATTTT CAIRVAGETDTQYF
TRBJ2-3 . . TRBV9 TGTGCCAGCAGGCCAGATACGCAGTATTTT CASRPDTQYF
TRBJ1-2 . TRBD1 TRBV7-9 TGTGCCAGCAGCGGACAGGTCAACTATGGCTACACCTTC CASSGQVNYGYTF
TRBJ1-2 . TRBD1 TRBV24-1 TGTGCCACCAGTCGCCAGGGGGCGGGCGGCTACACCTTC CATSRQGAGGYTF
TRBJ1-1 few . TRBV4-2 TGTGCCAGCAGCCAAGTCGGCCGCCAAATGAACACTGAAGCTTTCTTT CASSQVGRQMNTEAFF
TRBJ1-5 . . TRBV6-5 TGTGCCAGCAGCCCGGGACGGAATCAGCCCCAGCATTTT CASSPGRNQPQHF
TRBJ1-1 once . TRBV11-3 TGTGCCAGCAGCTTAGATACCGCAGGGACGGGCACTGAAGCTTTCTTT CASSLDTAGTGTEAFF